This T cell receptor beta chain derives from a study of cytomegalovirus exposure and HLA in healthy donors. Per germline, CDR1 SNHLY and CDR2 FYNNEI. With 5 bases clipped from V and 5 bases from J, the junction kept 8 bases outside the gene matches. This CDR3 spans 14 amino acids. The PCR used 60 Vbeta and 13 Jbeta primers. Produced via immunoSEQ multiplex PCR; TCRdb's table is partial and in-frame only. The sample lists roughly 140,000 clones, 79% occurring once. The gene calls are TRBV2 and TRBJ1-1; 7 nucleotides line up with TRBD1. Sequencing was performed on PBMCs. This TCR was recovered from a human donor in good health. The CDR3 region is CASSLQGKGTEAFF. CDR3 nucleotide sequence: TGTGCCAGCAGTTTACAGGGGAAAGGGACTGAAGCTTTCTTT. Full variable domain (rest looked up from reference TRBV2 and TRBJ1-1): EPEVTQTPSHQVTQMGQEVILRCVPISNHLYFYWYRQILGQKVEFLVSFYNNEISEKSEIFDDQFSVERPDGSNFTLKIRSTKLEDSAMYFCASSLQGKGTEAFFGQGTRLTVV.